A single sample gave rise to the 4 T cell receptor beta chains below, sequenced in a study of CD4 T cells in relation to SARS-CoV-2 and coronaviruses. These receptors lack a known antigen. Here immunoSEQ multiplex PCR was the method, and the copy in TCRdb shows in-frame clones only, minus some. The sample shows about 31,000 clones, around 76% of them seen only once. The sequenced material came from memory CD4+ T cells from PBMCs, cultured in vitro. The receptors stem from an adult with COVID-19.

This chain uses TRBV6-4 with TRBJ1-4, with D possibly TRBD1 on 5 matching bases. This CDR3 spans 20 amino acids. Trimming removed 6 bases from V and 4 bases from J, with 30 bases in between. Germline V CDR1 and CDR2: MRHNA, SNTAGT. DNA for the CDR3: TGTGCCAGCAGGGACGCTCACCCGACAGAATTGCCCTGGGGTAATGAAAAACTGTTTTTT. Its protein product is CASRDAHPTELPWGNEKLFF.

The chain employs TRBV28 and TRBJ2-7; D ambiguous. Trimming pared 6 bases from V and 4 bases from J, leaving 22 bases between. The CDR3 runs 16 residues. Germline V gene lookup returns CDR1 MDHEN and CDR2 SYDVKM. Here the CDR3 DNA reads TGTGCCAGCAGAAAATACTCCTTGAGACGGATATACGAGCAGTACTTC. It codes for CASRKYSLRRIYEQYF. Full variable domain (rest looked up from reference TRBV28 and TRBJ2-7): DVKVTQSSRYLVKRTGEKVFLECVQDMDHENMFWYRQDPGLGLRLIYFSYDVKMKEKGDIPEGYSVSREKKERFSLILESASTNQTSMYLCASRKYSLRRIYEQYFGPGTRLTVT.

The rearrangement uses TRBV3-1 (or the pseudogene TRBV3-2) and TRBJ2-5, with 11 bases aligning to TRBD2. The CDR3 spans 19 residues. Losses at the gene ends were 1 base for V and 3 bases for J; bases not matched to a gene: 13. The germline gives CDR1 LGHDT, CDR2 YNNKEL (reference sequence). For the CDR3, the DNA is TGTGCCAGCAGCCAAGGGGGCCTAGCGGGAGGTCAGGGGAAAGAGACCCAGTACTTC. Translation: CASSQGGLAGGQGKETQYF.

The chain couples TRBV23-1 to TRBJ2-1; D might be TRBD2 (6 bases). TRBV23-1 counts as an open reading frame of uncertain function. The CDR3 loop spans 16 amino acids. V dropped 3 bases and J dropped 9 bases, with 21 bases sitting between them. The CDR3 loop is CASSHSLAGPFCEQFF. The CDR3 DNA reads TGCGCCAGCAGTCACTCACTAGCCGGTCCATTCTGTGAGCAGTTCTTC.